A single sample gave rise to the 10 T cell receptor beta chains below, sequenced in a study of shared clonotypes between healthy human individuals. Cells designated naive CD8 were CD45RO-negative and were positively selected for CCR7, with terminally differentiated effector memory CD45RA+ cells excluded. Measured with immunoSEQ multiplex PCR; TCRdb has only the in-frame clones, and not every one. The sample lists roughly 2.1 million clones, about 92% occurring once. Sequenced sample: naive CD8+ T cells from PBMCs. These receptors were taken from a man aged 18-30 years in good health. Some clones in this sample may be carry-over from other donors' samples.

This clone came up a few times. Additional DNA sequences in this sample encode the identical CDR3. The chain uses TRBV6-5 and TRBJ1-1; 9 bases fit TRBD1. The V gene end was trimmed by 8 bases and the J gene end by 3 bases; junction bases not matched to a gene: 1. This CDR3 has 12 residues. The germline CDR1 and CDR2 sequences are MNHEY and SVGAGI. The CDR3 is CASRDRDTEAFF. As DNA, the CDR3 is TGTGCCAGCCGGGACAGGGACACTGAAGCTTTCTTT.

This chain joins TRBV2 and TRBJ2-5; 8 bases are a match to TRBD1. The trim removed 8 bases at V and 3 bases at J, leaving 11 bases unmatched. This CDR3 contains 15 residues. Germline CDR1 is SNHLY and CDR2 is FYNNEI. The CDR3 region has the DNA TGTGCCAGCGAGGAAATGCAGGGGGCTGAAGAGACCCAGTACTTC. This gives the protein CASEEMQGAEETQYF.

The chain combines TRBV19 with TRBJ1-1; 7 nucleotides line up with TRBD1. Germline lookup yields CDR1 LNHDA and CDR2 SQIVND (reference sequence). CDR3 size: 15 residues. Losses at the gene ends were 2 bases for V and 4 bases for J; bases not matched to a gene: 7. The CDR3 protein is CASSIYATGATEAFF. DNA of the CDR3: TGTGCCAGTAGTATATACGCCACAGGGGCCACTGAAGCTTTCTTT.

The chain employs TRBV9 and TRBJ2-3; 9 nucleotides line up with TRBD2. The J segment lost 2 bases and the V segment lost 0 bases, leaving 13 bases of the junction unmatched. Looked up from germline, CDR1 is SGDLS and CDR2 is YYNGEE. The CDR3 length is 19 residues. CDR3 sequence: CASSVGPFGLAPITDTQYF. The CDR3 DNA is TGTGCCAGCAGCGTAGGACCCTTTGGACTAGCGCCTATCACAGATACGCAGTATTTT.

A note on this clone: The sample contains more than one DNA sequence encoding this CDR3. The gene calls are TRBV28 and TRBJ2-7, with 10 bases aligning to TRBD1. This CDR3 has 15 amino acids. Per the germline V gene, CDR1 is MDHEN and CDR2 is SYDVKM. With 5 bases clipped from V and 3 bases from J, the junction kept 7 bases outside the gene matches. The chain's CDR3 is CASSAGTGVFYEQYF. In DNA form, the CDR3 reads TGTGCCAGCAGTGCCGGGACAGGGGTTTTCTACGAGCAGTACTTC.

The V gene is TRBV28, the J gene TRBJ2-3, with 7 bases that match TRBD2. The CDR3 contains 13 residues. Germline V gene lookup returns CDR1 MDHEN and CDR2 SYDVKM. J lost 0 bases, V lost 8 bases, and 2 bases had no gene match. Here the CDR3 reads CASGRGSTDTQYF. For the CDR3, the DNA is TGTGCCAGCGGGCGGGGGAGCACAGATACGCAGTATTTT.

The chain combines TRBV6-5 with TRBJ1-2, with D tentatively TRBD1 (6 bases). CDR3 length: 15 amino acids. The germline gives CDR1 MNHEY, CDR2 SVGAGI. V dropped 6 bases and J dropped 0 bases, with 14 bases sitting between them. The CDR3 region is CASSTTTGANYGYTF. CDR3 DNA: TGTGCCAGCAGCACCACGACAGGAGCTAACTATGGCTACACCTTC.

The genes are TRBV28 and TRBJ2-3; D is undetermined. Trimming took off 3 bases at V and 3 bases at J, with 10 bases between the two ends. Germline V gives CDR1 MDHEN, CDR2 SYDVKM. The CDR3 runs to 14 residues. CDR3 residues: CASSFRLGTDTQYF. The CDR3 DNA is TGTGCCAGCAGTTTTCGGCTCGGAACAGATACGCAGTATTTT.

The sample holds a few counts of this clone. The rearrangement uses TRBV7-9 and TRBJ2-3; possibly TRBD1 for D (6 bases). The V gene's germline CDR1 is SEHNR and CDR2 FQNEAQ (reference sequence). V lost 4 bases, J lost 1 base, and 9 bases lay in between. CDR3 length: 14 amino acids. This CDR3 is CASSSRQGTDTQYF. CDR3 coding DNA: TGTGCCAGCAGCTCGAGACAGGGCACAGATACGCAGTATTTT.

The V and J genes are TRBV25-1 and TRBJ1-4, with no clear D. CDR3 length: 14 residues. Germline V lookup: CDR1 MGHDK, CDR2 SYGVNS. V shed 5 bases and J shed 7 bases, with 14 bases lying between them. The CDR3 loop reads CASSPSFLIEKLFF. The CDR3 DNA is TGTGCCAGCAGTCCCAGCTTCCTAATTGAAAAACTGTTTTTT.